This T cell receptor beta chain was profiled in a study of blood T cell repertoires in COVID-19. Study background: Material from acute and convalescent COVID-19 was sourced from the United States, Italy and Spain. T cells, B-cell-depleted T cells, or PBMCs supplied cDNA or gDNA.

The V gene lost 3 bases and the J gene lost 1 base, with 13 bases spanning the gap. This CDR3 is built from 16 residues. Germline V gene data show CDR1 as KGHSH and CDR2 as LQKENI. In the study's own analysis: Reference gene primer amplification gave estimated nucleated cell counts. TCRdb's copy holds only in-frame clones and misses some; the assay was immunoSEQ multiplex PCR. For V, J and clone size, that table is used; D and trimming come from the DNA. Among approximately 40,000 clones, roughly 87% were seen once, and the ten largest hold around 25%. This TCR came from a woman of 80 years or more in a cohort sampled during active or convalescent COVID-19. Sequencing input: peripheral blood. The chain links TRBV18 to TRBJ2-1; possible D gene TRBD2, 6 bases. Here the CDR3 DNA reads TGTGCCAGCTCACCGCAGGGAGGTTTTTCCTACAATGAGCAGTTCTTC. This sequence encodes CASSPQGGFSYNEQFF.